This TCR beta chain is from a study of shared clonotypes between healthy human individuals. The method was immunoSEQ multiplex PCR; TCRdb's version includes in-frame clones alone and lacks a portion of them. The data contain about 2.1 million clones, around 95% of them seen just once; the ten biggest clones take up around 1.7%. Study-level findings and limits: Larger richness was generally estimated for naive than memory subsets.

To note about this clone: Its antigen is not known.

The naive CD8 fraction comprised CD45RO-negative cells positively selected for CCR7 and excluded terminally differentiated effector memory CD45RA+ cells. Sequenced: naive CD8+ T cells from PBMCs. The clonotype comes from a young man in good health. Some clones in this sample may be carry-over from other donors' samples.

CDR3 region: CASRQGGNTEAFF. The CDR3 nucleotides read TGTGCCAGCAGGCAGGGAGGGAACACTGAAGCTTTCTTT. The chain uses TRBV7-3 and TRBJ1-1; TRBD1 is a possible D gene (5 bases). V lost 6 bases to trimming and J lost 1 base, with 9 bases between them. The germline CDR1 and CDR2 sequences are SGHTA and FQGTGA. This CDR3 is 13 amino acids long.